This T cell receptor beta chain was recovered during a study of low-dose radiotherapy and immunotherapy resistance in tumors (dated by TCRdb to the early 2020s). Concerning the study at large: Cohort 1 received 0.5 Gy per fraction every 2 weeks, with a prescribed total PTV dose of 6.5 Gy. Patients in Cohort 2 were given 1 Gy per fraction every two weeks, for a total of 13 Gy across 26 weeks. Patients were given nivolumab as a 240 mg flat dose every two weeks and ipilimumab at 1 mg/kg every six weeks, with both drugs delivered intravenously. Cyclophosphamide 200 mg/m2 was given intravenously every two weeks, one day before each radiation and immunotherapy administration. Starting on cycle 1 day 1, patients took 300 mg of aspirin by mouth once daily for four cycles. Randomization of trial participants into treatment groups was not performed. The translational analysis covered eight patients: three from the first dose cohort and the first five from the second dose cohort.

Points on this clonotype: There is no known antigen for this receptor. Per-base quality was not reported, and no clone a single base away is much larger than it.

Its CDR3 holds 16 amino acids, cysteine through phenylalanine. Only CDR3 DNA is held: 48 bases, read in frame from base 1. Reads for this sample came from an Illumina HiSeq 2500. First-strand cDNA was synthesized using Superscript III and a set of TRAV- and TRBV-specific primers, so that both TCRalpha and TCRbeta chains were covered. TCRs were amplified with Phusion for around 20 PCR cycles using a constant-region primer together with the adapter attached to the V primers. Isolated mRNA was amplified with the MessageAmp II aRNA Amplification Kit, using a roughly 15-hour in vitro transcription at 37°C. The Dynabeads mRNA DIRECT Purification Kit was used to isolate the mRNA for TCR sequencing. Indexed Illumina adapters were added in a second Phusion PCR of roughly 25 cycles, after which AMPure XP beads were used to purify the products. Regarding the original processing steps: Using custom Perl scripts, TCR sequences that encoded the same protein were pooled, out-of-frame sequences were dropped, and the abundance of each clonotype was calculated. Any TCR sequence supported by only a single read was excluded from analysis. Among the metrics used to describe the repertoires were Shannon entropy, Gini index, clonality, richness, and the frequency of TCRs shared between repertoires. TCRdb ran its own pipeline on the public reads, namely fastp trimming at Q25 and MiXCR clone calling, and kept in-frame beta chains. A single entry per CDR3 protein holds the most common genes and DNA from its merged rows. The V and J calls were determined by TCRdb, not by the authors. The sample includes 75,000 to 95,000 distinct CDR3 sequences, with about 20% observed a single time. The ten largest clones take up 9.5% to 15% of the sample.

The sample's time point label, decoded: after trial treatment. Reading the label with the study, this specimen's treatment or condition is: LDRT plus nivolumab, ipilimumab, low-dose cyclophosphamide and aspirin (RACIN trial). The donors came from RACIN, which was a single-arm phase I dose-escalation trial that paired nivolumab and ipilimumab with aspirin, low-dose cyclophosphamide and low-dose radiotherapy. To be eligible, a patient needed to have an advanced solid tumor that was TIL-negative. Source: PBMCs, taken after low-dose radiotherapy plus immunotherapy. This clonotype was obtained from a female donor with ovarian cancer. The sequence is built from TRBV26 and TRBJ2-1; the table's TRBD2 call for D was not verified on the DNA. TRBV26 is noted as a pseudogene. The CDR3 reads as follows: CASSQPRGGKYNEQFF. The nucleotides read TGTGCCAGCAGTCAACCGCGGGGGGGCAAATACAATGAGCAGTTCTTC.